This T cell receptor beta chain was captured in a study of shared clonotypes between healthy human individuals. The length of the CDR3 is 14 residues. CDR1 is SGHVS, CDR2 FQNEAQ, per germline. The V and J ends lost 5 bases and 2 bases respectively, with 13 bases between them. Repertoires were generated with immunoSEQ multiplex PCR, while TCRdb's copy carries only in-frame clones and drops some. The table records about 2.3 million clones, more than 80% of them present only once. Whole-study findings and limits: When compared with the clonotypes that were shared by all four sorted-subset donors, the non-shared clonotypes turned out to have lower generation probabilities.

Concerning this clone itself: Antigen: not known.

This chain uses TRBV7-8 with TRBJ2-7; D remains unclear. The sequenced sample was naive CD4+ T cells from PBMCs. Subset reported: CD45RA+ positively selected. The origin of this receptor is a man between 18 and 35 years old in good health. Some clones in this sample may be carry-over from other donors' samples. CDR3: CASSLSIQAYEQYF. The CDR3, as DNA: TGTGCCAGCAGCCTAAGTATACAAGCCTACGAGCAGTACTTC.